The T cell receptor (beta chain) described here comes from a study of T cells in Graves' hyperthyroidism and ophthalmopathy. Notes on this clonotype: A much bigger clone sits one base away, suggesting this may be a read error.

Using RNA transcripts as the source, TCR beta CDR3 regions were amplified. Initially, a first-round RT-PCR of the TCR CDR3 employed the HTBI primer set. Each CDR3 protein is one row after TCRdb ran MiXCR on the multiplex PCR reads. The sample shows about 700,000 distinct CDR3 sequences, about 15% of them seen only once. What was sequenced was blood. The clonotype comes from a woman between 18 and 29 years old with Graves' hyperthyroidism.

As DNA, the CDR3 is TGCAGTGCTGGAGAATATGTTAGGGAAAGGGGAAACTATGGCTACACCTTC. Protein: CSAGEYVRERGNYGYTF. The rearrangement joins TRBV20-1 to TRBJ1-2, with D maybe TRBD1 (5 bases). The CDR3 is 17 amino acids. Per the germline V gene, CDR1 is DFQATT and CDR2 is SNEGSKA (reference sequence).